This TCR beta chain was sequenced in a study of T cell clonotyping in hematopoietic cell transplantation. The CDR3 has 14 amino acids. Between the trimmed V and J ends, which lost 4 bases and 0 bases, there was a span of 9 bases. CDR1 is SGHDN, CDR2 FVKESK, per germline. The time point here: recipient sample about 28 days before transplant, after cytoreduction. Method: immunoSEQ multiplex PCR; TCRdb's copy keeps in-frame clones and lacks some. This table has about 45,000 clones, roughly four fifths appearing once. The clonotype was recovered from a man aged 55 to 70 with myelodysplastic syndrome. Some clones in this sample may be carry-over from other donors' samples. Here the sequenced sample was peripheral blood mononuclear cells, taken before stem cell transplant. The chain employs TRBV14 and TRBJ1-1; weak D call: TRBD1 (6 bases). CDR3 protein: CASSLQGLNTEAFF. The CDR3 DNA reads as TGTGCCAGCAGCCTACAGGGTTTGAACACTGAAGCTTTCTTT.